This TCR beta chain was observed in a study of shared clonotypes between healthy human individuals. Overall study findings and caveats: The expectation was that sequencing depth would affect clonotype sharing among donors.

The data were produced by immunoSEQ multiplex PCR, yet TCRdb's version contains in-frame clones alone and is incomplete. Of around 2.3 million clones in the sample, approximately 95% were seen once. In the case of this clone: Its antigen is still unknown.

The CDR3 sequence is 13 residues long. Germline CDR1 and CDR2: SNHLY and FYNNEI. Trimming stripped 5 bases from V and 5 bases from J, with 12 bases between. Source material: naive CD4+ T cells sorted from blood. Described subset: CD45RA+ positively selected. The chain links TRBV2 to TRBJ1-1; D may be TRBD1 (6 bases). This receptor was obtained from a man between 18 and 29 years old in good health. In nucleotides, the CDR3 is TGTGCCAGCAGTTACAGGGAAGGGACTGAAGCTTTCTTT. Protein: CASSYREGTEAFF. The full variable domain, in which reference TRBV2 and TRBJ1-1 provide the parts outside the CDR3, is EPEVTQTPSHQVTQMGQEVILRCVPISNHLYFYWYRQILGQKVEFLVSFYNNEISEKSEIFDDQFSVERPDGSNFTLKIRSTKLEDSAMYFCASSYREGTEAFFGQGTRLTVV.